The source of this T cell receptor (beta chain) is a study of CD8+ T cells in alopecia areata. Study as a whole: Tofacitinib administration to treated patients was oral, at 5 to 10 mg twice daily. Points from the study as a whole: Normal skin's resident alphabeta T cells are also sequenced in scalp samples.

Germline V gene lookup returns CDR1 MGHDK and CDR2 SYGVNS. CDR3 size: 14 residues. The ends were cut back, 4 bases at V and 1 base at J, with 9 bases in the middle. As to this clone: The target antigen is unknown.

Following extraction, RNA underwent reverse transcription to cDNA, which served as the sequencing template. Here immunoSEQ multiplex PCR was the method, and the copy in TCRdb shows in-frame clones only, minus some. The sample gives tens of thousands of clones, roughly 60% of which show up once; approximately 19% is in the top ten. The receptor was derived from a human donor with alopecia areata. Sequencing was performed on CD8+ T cells sorted from blood, taken at week 0. V usage is TRBV25-1 and J usage is TRBJ2-3; D might be TRBD2 (5 bases). This CDR3 reads CASSGGERTDTQYF. Written as DNA, the CDR3 is TGTGCCAGCAGTGGGGGAGAGCGCACAGATACGCAGTATTTT.